The next 21 T cell receptor beta chains were all read from a single sample in a study of PD-1 blockade in mismatch repair-deficient tumors. Assay: immunoSEQ multiplex PCR; the TCRdb copy retains only in-frame clones and omits some. The sample holds approximately 100,000 clones, over 65% seen once. The material was peripheral blood, obtained around 8 months after starting pembrolizumab. These receptors were taken from an adult with mismatch repair-deficient cancer.

The chain uses TRBV7-6 and TRBJ2-6; 7 bases are shared with TRBD2. The trim removed 10 bases at V and 0 bases at J, leaving 15 bases unmatched. Germline V gene lookup returns CDR1 SGHVS and CDR2 FNYEAQ. This CDR3 spans 18 amino acids. CDR3 sequence: CATDLGAGDHSGANVLTF. In DNA form, the CDR3 reads TGTGCCACCGACCTTGGCGCGGGGGACCACTCTGGGGCCAACGTCCTGACTTTC.

The chain uses TRBV5-1 and TRBJ1-2; 11 bases are a match to TRBD1. Losses at the gene ends were 0 bases for V and 6 bases for J; bases not matched to a gene: 4. Germline loops: CDR1 SGHRS, CDR2 YFSETQ. This CDR3 is 15 amino acids long. The CDR3 bases are TGCGCCAGCAGCTTGGGGATGGGACAGGGGGATGGCTACACCTTC. Protein product: CASSLGMGQGDGYTF.

This clone was picked up one time. CDR3 loop: CASSLGLAGGTQYF. The CDR3 DNA reads as TGTGCCAGCAGCTTGGGACTAGCGGGAGGTACGCAGTATTTT. This sequence joins TRBV7-3 and TRBJ2-3, with 15 bases aligning to TRBD2. J lost 8 bases, V lost 3 bases, and 0 bases had no gene match. Germline CDR1 is SGHTA and CDR2 is FQGTGA. The CDR3 is 14 amino acids.

The chain has TRBV11-2 and TRBJ2-1; D may match TRBD1 or TRBD2 (5 bases each). Germline V lookup: CDR1 SGHAT, CDR2 FQNNGV. The CDR3 sequence is 16 residues long. V was shortened by 1 base and J by 7 bases, with 17 bases between the two germline ends. CDR3 in DNA: TGTGCCAGCAGCTTAGTCATGGGGGTCACTAGTAATGAGCAGTTCTTC. Its protein product is CASSLVMGVTSNEQFF.

The rearrangement joins TRBV5-1 to TRBJ2-7; maybe TRBD1 (6 bases). This CDR3 spans 15 amino acids. V lost 0 bases, J lost 0 bases, and 10 bases lay in between. CDR1 is SGHRS, CDR2 YFSETQ, per germline. CDR3 sequence: CASSLAGTNSYEQYF. As DNA, the CDR3 is TGCGCCAGCAGCTTGGCCGGGACAAACTCCTACGAGCAGTACTTC.

The gene calls are TRBV15 and TRBJ2-1; D uncertain. The CDR3 runs to 15 residues. Germline CDR1 LNHNV, CDR2 YYDKDF (reference sequence). With 5 bases removed from V and 0 bases from J, the gap between germline ends came to 11 bases. The CDR3 bases are TGTGCCACCAGCCGCGCGAGTAACTCCTACAATGAGCAGTTCTTC. Its protein is CATSRASNSYNEQFF.

CDR3 coding DNA: TGCGCCAGCAGCTTCTACCTACAGGGGAGTCCCAACACTGAAGCTTTCTTT. This encodes CASSFYLQGSPNTEAFF. The chain recombines TRBV5-1 with TRBJ1-1; TRBD1 agrees at 7 bases. The CDR3 extends over 17 amino acids. Germline lookup yields CDR1 SGHRS and CDR2 YFSETQ. V was clipped by 2 bases and J by 2 bases; unmatched bases: 12.

The chain carries TRBV6-5 and TRBJ2-7; the match to TRBD1 covers 7 bases. Germline V lookup: CDR1 MNHEY, CDR2 SVGAGI. The CDR3 has 16 amino acids. V lost 0 bases to trimming and J lost 0 bases; unmatched junction nucleotides: 5. In DNA form, the CDR3 reads TGTGCCAGCAGTTACTCGGGGCAGGGGGTCTCCTACGAGCAGTACTTC. Translation gives CASSYSGQGVSYEQYF.

This clone was seen a single time. The rearrangement links TRBV7-3 to TRBJ2-1, with D maybe TRBD2 (6 bases). The V end was cut by 1 base, the J end by 3 bases, with 13 bases between. CDR3 length equals 16 residues. Germline CDR1 reads SGHTA; CDR2 reads FQGTGA. The CDR3 protein is CASSLNSGGLYNEQFF. The CDR3 DNA reads as TGTGCCAGCAGCTTAAATAGCGGAGGTCTCTACAATGAGCAGTTCTTC.

This chain connects TRBV27 to TRBJ2-1; TRBD2 agrees at 8 bases. Losses at the gene ends were 8 bases for V and 1 base for J; bases not matched to a gene: 4. CDR3 length equals 14 residues. In germline, CDR1 is MNHEY, CDR2 SMNVEV (reference sequence). The CDR3 loop is CASVGTSSYNEQFF. CDR3 DNA: TGTGCCAGCGTCGGGACTAGTTCCTACAATGAGCAGTTCTTC.

This clone was found once. The gene calls are TRBV6-5 and TRBJ2-7; tentative D call: TRBD1 (6 bases). This CDR3 has 14 amino acids. Trimming pared 2 bases from V and 5 bases from J, leaving 13 bases between. CDR1 is MNHEY, CDR2 SVGAGI, per germline. The CDR3 loop is CASSYGGQENEQYF. The CDR3 coding sequence is TGTGCCAGCAGTTACGGGGGCCAAGAGAACGAGCAGTACTTC.

This clone is a singleton in its sample. The chain uses TRBV11-2 and TRBJ2-7; D unclear. V lost 3 bases and J 4 bases, leaving 7 bases between the germline ends. This CDR3 contains 12 residues. The V gene's germline CDR1 is SGHAT and CDR2 FQNNGV. CDR3 DNA: TGTGCCAGCAGCTTTGGCACGTACGAGCAGTACTTC. It encodes CASSFGTYEQYF.

This clone has only a few counts. The chain carries TRBV19 and TRBJ1-1, with D possibly TRBD1 on 5 matching bases. V was pared by 9 bases and J by 0 bases, with 14 bases between. This CDR3 spans 14 amino acids. Per the germline V gene, CDR1 is LNHDA and CDR2 is SQIVND (reference sequence). CDR3 loop: CASHSQGMNTEAFF. Here the CDR3 DNA reads TGTGCCAGCCACTCCCAGGGAATGAACACTGAAGCTTTCTTT.

The gene calls are TRBV5-4 and TRBJ2-3, with TRBD2 matching over 8 bases. Germline CDR1 and CDR2: SGHNT and YYREEE (reference sequence). CDR3 length equals 15 residues. V shed 4 bases, J shed 3 bases, and the junction held 7 bases outside the gene matches. The CDR3 DNA follows: TGTGCCAGCAGCCAGAAGCGGGAGAGGACAGATACGCAGTATTTT. This encodes CASSQKRERTDTQYF.

The chain combines TRBV19 with TRBJ2-1; 8 bases map to TRBD2. Germline values: CDR1 LNHDA, CDR2 SQIVND (reference sequence). This CDR3 has 15 amino acids. V was clipped by 5 bases and J by 4 bases; unmatched bases: 7. CDR3 protein: CASSQAGVYYNEQFF. CDR3 DNA sequence: TGTGCCAGTAGTCAAGCGGGAGTTTATTACAATGAGCAGTTCTTC.

This clone is a singleton in its sample. The rearrangement joins TRBV9 to TRBJ1-4; 11 bases align to TRBD1. Germline V lookup: CDR1 SGDLS, CDR2 YYNGEE. V trimming: 0 bases; J trimming: 7 bases; junction bases outside the gene matches: 2. The CDR3 is 15 amino acids. The CDR3 protein is CASSVDGTGGEKLFF. The CDR3 DNA reads as TGTGCCAGCAGCGTAGATGGGACAGGGGGTGAAAAACTGTTTTTT.

The gene calls are TRBV4-3 and TRBJ2-3; D not certain. Germline V lookup: CDR1 LGHNA, CDR2 YSLEER. Trimming removed 2 bases at V and 0 bases at J, with 9 bases between. CDR3 size: 15 residues. The chain's CDR3 is CASSQHTPSTDTQYF. Written as DNA, the CDR3 is TGCGCCAGCAGCCAACATACACCTAGCACAGATACGCAGTATTTT.

The table lists this clone with a few counts. This chain connects TRBV6-5 to TRBJ2-2; D ambiguous. The germline gives CDR1 MNHEY, CDR2 SVGAGI. The V end was cut by 8 bases, the J end by 3 bases, with 7 bases between. CDR3 size: 12 residues. CDR3 loop: CASHGYTGELFF. CDR3 in DNA: TGTGCCAGCCACGGATACACCGGGGAGCTGTTTTTT.

This clone was counted a few times. This chain uses TRBV27 with TRBJ2-7, with D perhaps TRBD1 (6 bases). Deletions cut 6 bases from V and 4 bases from J, with 13 bases between. Per germline, CDR1 MNHEY and CDR2 SMNVEV (reference sequence). This CDR3 contains 13 residues. The CDR3 region is CASSPGTLYEQYF. CDR3 nucleotides: TGTGCCAGCAGCCCCGGGACACTTTACGAGCAGTACTTC.

The chain carries TRBV6-6 and TRBJ1-2; D ambiguous. Trimming removed 4 bases at V and 3 bases at J, with 18 bases between. Germline CDR1 reads MNHNY; CDR2 reads SVGAGI (reference sequence). The CDR3 is made up of 16 amino acids. CDR3 amino acids: CASSFVRTGDDYGYTF. CDR3 in DNA: TGTGCCAGCAGTTTTGTTAGGACGGGCGACGACTATGGCTACACCTTC.

In its sample, this clone was seen once. The rearrangement uses TRBV7-2 and TRBJ2-1, with 12 bases that match TRBD2. V gave up 6 bases and J gave up 8 bases; unmatched junction bases: 8. The V gene's germline CDR1 is SGHTA and CDR2 FQGNSA. The CDR3 is 15 amino acids. CDR3 nucleotides: TGTGCCAGCAGGAGACTAGCGGGAGAGCTTGATGAGCAGTTCTTC. As protein: CASRRLAGELDEQFF.